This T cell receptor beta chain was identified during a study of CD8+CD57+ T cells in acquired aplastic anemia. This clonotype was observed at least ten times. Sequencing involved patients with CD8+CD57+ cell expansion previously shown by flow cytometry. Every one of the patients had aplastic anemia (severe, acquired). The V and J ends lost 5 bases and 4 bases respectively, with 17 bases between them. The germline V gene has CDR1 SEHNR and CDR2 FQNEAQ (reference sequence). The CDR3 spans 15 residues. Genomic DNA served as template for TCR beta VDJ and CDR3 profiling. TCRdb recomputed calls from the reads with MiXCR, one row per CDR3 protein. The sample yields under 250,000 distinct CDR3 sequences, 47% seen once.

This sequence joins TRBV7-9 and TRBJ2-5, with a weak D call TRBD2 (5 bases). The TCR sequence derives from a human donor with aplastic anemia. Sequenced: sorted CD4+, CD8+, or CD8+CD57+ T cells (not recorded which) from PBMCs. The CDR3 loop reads CASSPRTSRGETQYF. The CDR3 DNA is TGTGCCAGCAGCCCCCGGACCTCTCGGGGAGAGACCCAGTACTTC.